This T cell receptor (beta chain) was identified in a study of blood T cell repertoires in COVID-19. Germline CDR1 reads SGDLS; CDR2 reads YYNGEE. The CDR3 sequence is 14 residues long. V was pared by 4 bases and J by 5 bases, with 3 bases of the junction left unmatched. Using immunoSEQ multiplex PCR, the repertoire was profiled, and TCRdb retains in-frame clones only, with some absent. The table lists 200,000 to 250,000 clones, more than 70% of them singletons, with roughly a sixth in the top ten. This clone was recorded once. The source material was peripheral blood. This sequence was found in a man aged 50 to 60 with COVID-19, enrolled during active disease. The chain uses TRBV9 and TRBJ2-3; the match to TRBD2 covers 11 bases. Written as DNA, the CDR3 is TGTGCCAGCAGCCCCGGGACTAGCGGAGATACGCAGTATTTT. Amino acids: CASSPGTSGDTQYF.